The 9 T cell receptor beta chains reported below all come from one sample, sequenced in a study of blood T cell repertoires in COVID-19. Sequencing was performed with immunoSEQ multiplex PCR; in TCRdb, only in-frame clones are kept and a portion is missing. The repertoire holds under 250,000 clones, under 90% seen once, with more than 9% in the top ten. Material for sequencing was peripheral blood. The receptors were gathered from a man between 45 and 60 years old with COVID-19, enrolled during active disease.

J is TRBJ2-1 and V is TRBV4-1, with TRBD1 matching 7 bases. CDR3 length equals 18 residues. Germline loops: CDR1 MGHRA, CDR2 YSYEKL. Trimming at V came to 0 bases and at J to 0 bases, leaving 8 bases not matched to a gene. For the CDR3, the DNA is TGCGCCAGCAGCCAAGAAGCAACAGGGGATTACTCCTACAATGAGCAGTTCTTC. Residues: CASSQEATGDYSYNEQFF.

The chain joins TRBV15 to TRBJ2-7; 11 bases match TRBD1. The CDR3 extends over 16 amino acids. The J segment lost 4 bases and the V segment lost 4 bases, leaving 9 bases of the junction unmatched. CDR1 is LNHNV and CDR2 is YYDKDF in the germline V gene (reference sequence). This CDR3 is CATSTPFGQGAYEQYF. The CDR3 nucleotides are TGTGCCACCAGCACACCATTCGGACAGGGGGCTTACGAGCAGTACTTC.

CDR3 coding DNA: TGTGCCAGTAGTCCCACAGGGGTGGACGGGGAGCTGTTTTTT. Translated, it gives CASSPTGVDGELFF. The chain links TRBV19 to TRBJ2-2; 7 nucleotides align to TRBD1. The CDR3 runs 14 residues. V dropped 5 bases and J dropped 7; count of bases not matched to a gene: 7. CDR1 and CDR2 (germline): LNHDA, SQIVND (reference sequence).

The CDR3 nucleotides are TGCGCCAGCAGCTTGGCGCTAGCGGGAGGGCCGCCCTACGAGCAGTACTTC. As protein: CASSLALAGGPPYEQYF. This rearrangement joins TRBV5-1 to TRBJ2-7; 12 bases agree with TRBD2. The junction had 6 bases not matched to a gene; V was cut back by 0 bases and J by 2 bases. This CDR3 region has 17 residues. The germline V gene encodes CDR1 SGHRS and CDR2 YFSETQ.

The chain employs TRBV6-1 and TRBJ1-6; D remains ambiguous. Per germline, CDR1 MNHNS and CDR2 SASEGT. V lost 1 base and J 9 bases, leaving 13 bases between the germline ends. The CDR3 covers 15 residues. The CDR3 region is CASSEERGIGSPLHF. CDR3 DNA: TGTGCCAGCAGTGAAGAGAGAGGGATCGGTTCACCCCTCCACTTT.

The gene calls are TRBV11-2 and TRBJ2-7; D may be TRBD2 (6 bases). Trimming pared 5 bases from V and 4 bases from J, leaving 15 bases between. Germline lookup yields CDR1 SGHAT and CDR2 FQNNGV. CDR3 length: 14 residues. The CDR3 region is CASSPIAGSYEQYF. DNA of the CDR3: TGTGCCAGCAGCCCGATTGCGGGAAGTTACGAGCAGTACTTC.

Of note for this clone: Other DNA sequences of this sample code for an identical CDR3. The genes are TRBV5-1 and TRBJ1-2; 8 positions agree with TRBD1. V trimming: 4 bases; J trimming: 5 bases; junction bases outside the gene matches: 4. The CDR3 contains 13 residues. Germline-derived CDR1 and CDR2 are SGHRS and YFSETQ. The CDR3 coding sequence is TGCGCCAGCAGCCTCGACAGGGGTTATGGCTACACCTTC. This gives the protein CASSLDRGYGYTF.

J is TRBJ1-4 and V is TRBV7-9, with a possible D match to TRBD1 (6 bases). This CDR3 spans 16 amino acids. V was clipped by 4 bases and J by 0 bases, with 12 bases between them. The germline CDR1 and CDR2 sequences are SEHNR and FQNEAQ (reference sequence). CDR3 DNA sequence: TGTGCCAGCAGCTCCTGGACAGCGTCAACTAATGAAAAACTGTTTTTT. This encodes CASSSWTASTNEKLFF. Looking up the rest from reference TRBV7-9 and TRBJ1-4 gives the full variable domain: DTGVSQNPRHKITKRGQNVTFRCDPISEHNRLYWYRQTLGQGPEFLTYFQNEAQLEKSRLLSDRFSAERPKGSFSTLEIQRTEQGDSAMYLCASSSWTASTNEKLFFGSGTQLSVL.

V usage is TRBV30 and J usage is TRBJ2-7; unclear D gene. The CDR3 runs 12 residues. Between the trimmed V and J ends, which lost 0 bases and 6 bases, there was a span of 9 bases. The germline V gene has CDR1 GTSNPN and CDR2 SVGIG (reference sequence). The CDR3 region is CAWSVSSFEQYF. Written as DNA, the CDR3 is TGTGCCTGGAGTGTTAGCTCGTTCGAGCAGTACTTC.